Shown below are 31 T cell receptor beta chains from a single sample sequenced in a study of T cells in Graves' hyperthyroidism and ophthalmopathy. Regions amplified from RNA transcripts were the TCR beta CDR3 regions. Initially, a first-round RT-PCR of the TCR CDR3 employed the HTBI primer set. TCRdb recomputed calls from the multiplex PCR reads with MiXCR, one row per CDR3 protein. The sample contains nearly 600,000 distinct CDR3 sequences, around 13% of which appear only once. The sequenced sample consisted of blood. These receptors were obtained from a woman younger than 45 with Graves' hyperthyroidism that later progressed to Graves' ophthalmopathy.

CDR3 bases: TGTGCCAGCAGCTTAGTAGCGGGAGTTCCCGGGGAGCTGTTTTTT. As protein: CASSLVAGVPGELFF. The chain is built from TRBV11-2 and TRBJ2-2; TRBD2 matches at 9 bases. This CDR3 has 15 residues. Per germline, CDR1 SGHAT and CDR2 FQNNGV. V lost 1 base and J lost 6; bases outside the gene matches: 3.

Concerning this clonotype: A much larger clone sits a single nucleotide away, making a read error possible. The chain is built from TRBV20-1 and TRBJ2-7; tentative D call: TRBD1 (6 bases). V was clipped by 4 bases and J by 2 bases, with 15 bases between them. Germline V gene lookup returns CDR1 DFQATT and CDR2 SNEGSKA (reference sequence). The CDR3 is made up of 14 amino acids. CDR3 protein: CSAIGQSVTYEQYF. CDR3 nucleotides: TGCAGTGCTATCGGACAGAGTGTTACCTACGAGCAGTACTTC.

This clonotype was seen ten or more times. This chain joins TRBV20-1 and TRBJ1-1; 8 bases match TRBD1. The germline V gene encodes CDR1 DFQATT and CDR2 SNEGSKA (reference sequence). This CDR3 contains 15 residues. V shed 1 base and J 0 bases; nucleotides not matched to a gene: 4. This CDR3 is CSARVRDRLNTEAFF. For the CDR3, the DNA is TGCAGTGCTAGAGTCCGGGACAGGCTGAACACTGAAGCTTTCTTT.

This clonotype has ten or more counts. The chain employs TRBV2 and TRBJ2-7; maybe TRBD1 (5 bases). Germline values: CDR1 SNHLY, CDR2 FYNNEI. Deletions cut 3 bases from V and 2 bases from J, with 8 bases between. CDR3 length: 13 residues. The CDR3 sequence is CASSDSGPYEQYF. DNA for the CDR3: TGTGCCAGCAGTGATTCAGGGCCCTACGAGCAGTACTTC.

This clonotype was counted many times. The genes are TRBV30 and TRBJ1-1, with a weak D call TRBD1 (5 bases). Deletions cut 3 bases from V and 8 bases from J, with 16 bases between. The CDR3 runs to 13 residues. CDR1 GTSNPN and CDR2 SVGIG come from the germline V gene (reference sequence). CDR3: CAWRGVTGKEAFF. The CDR3 DNA follows: TGTGCCTGGAGAGGGGTCACCGGGAAAGAAGCTTTCTTT.

This clonotype was counted many times. A junction end diverges from the germline sequence, so it may reflect a read error. V gene TRBV6-5 combines with J gene TRBJ2-7; D remains unclear. The CDR3 loop spans 13 amino acids. The germline V gene encodes CDR1 MNHEY and CDR2 SVGAGI. The CDR3 is CASSHSSIYEQYF. The DNA of the CDR3 is TGTGCCAGCAGTCACTCCTCCATCTACGAGCAGTACTTC.

In this sample, this clonotype turned up many times. This chain uses TRBV29-1 with TRBJ1-5, with 9 bases identical to TRBD1. V shed 6 bases, J shed 4 bases, and the junction held 4 bases outside the gene matches. Per germline, CDR1 SQVTM and CDR2 ANQGSEA. This CDR3 is built from 13 residues. CDR3: CSVSGTGNQPQHF. For the CDR3, the DNA is TGCAGCGTCTCCGGGACAGGGAATCAGCCCCAGCATTTT.

This clonotype was counted many times. This chain uses TRBV5-1 with TRBJ2-7; 10 bases align to TRBD1. Germline V gene sequence: CDR1 SGHRS, CDR2 YFSETQ. The CDR3 totals 13 residues. V dropped 8 bases and J dropped 2; count of bases not matched to a gene: 4. CDR3 sequence (DNA): TGCGCCAGTACCGGGACAGGGGCCTACGAGCAGTACTTC. This encodes CASTGTGAYEQYF.

The J gene is TRBJ2-5, the V gene TRBV9; tentatively, D is TRBD2 (6 bases). This CDR3 contains 14 residues. CDR1 and CDR2 (germline): SGDLS, YYNGEE. V was shortened by 3 bases and J by 5 bases, with 14 bases between the two germline ends. The CDR3 here is CASSAFRGMETQYF. CDR3 DNA sequence: TGTGCCAGCAGCGCCTTCCGGGGGATGGAGACCCAGTACTTC.

This clonotype was picked up one time. A much larger clone lies a single base off, so this may be a read error. The chain uses TRBV2 and TRBJ1-1; maybe TRBD1 (5 bases). Deletions cut 7 bases from V and 7 bases from J, with 16 bases between. Germline V gene sequence: CDR1 SNHLY, CDR2 FYNNEI. The CDR3 consists of 13 residues. DNA of the CDR3: TGTGCCAGCAAGGAGCTCGGGGACTTTGAAGCTTTCTTT. The encoded protein is CASKELGDFEAFF.

The sample holds a few counts of this clonotype. The gene calls are TRBV12-3 or TRBV12-4 and TRBJ2-5; a possible D gene is TRBD1 (5 bases). Trimming took 3 bases from V and 4 from J, leaving 12 bases between them. The CDR3 sequence is 14 residues long. CDR3: CASSLGQNTETQYF. The CDR3 DNA reads as TGTGCCAGCAGTTTGGGGCAGAATACAGAGACCCAGTACTTC.

This clonotype has more than one count but fewer than ten. The V call is TRBV28, the J call TRBJ2-3; D gene ambiguous. The CDR3 loop spans 11 amino acids. CDR1 is MDHEN, CDR2 SYDVKM, per germline. Between the trimmed V and J ends, which lost 6 bases and 5 bases, there was a span of 6 bases. CDR3 region: CASSPLDTQYF. The CDR3 bases are TGTGCCAGCAGCCCGTTAGATACGCAGTATTTT.

This clonotype showed up many times. The chain links TRBV30 to TRBJ1-1; D uncertain. The V end was cut by 0 bases, the J end by 5 bases, with 16 bases between. CDR1 is GTSNPN and CDR2 is SVGIG in the germline V gene (reference sequence). This CDR3 has 15 residues. The DNA for the CDR3 is TGTGCCTGGAGTGTACTAATGGGTGCGAGGACTGAAGCTTTCTTT. This translates into CAWSVLMGARTEAFF.

This clonotype has at least ten counts. The chain combines TRBV6-5 with TRBJ2-3; no clear D gene. Germline V gene sequence: CDR1 MNHEY, CDR2 SVGAGI. The V gene lost 2 bases and the J gene lost 4 bases, with 16 bases spanning the gap. CDR3 length: 16 amino acids. CDR3 residues: CASSYSSSPISDTQYF. The CDR3 coding sequence is TGTGCCAGCAGTTACAGTAGCAGCCCAATATCAGATACGCAGTATTTT.

This clonotype was detected ten times or more. V usage is TRBV7-8 and J usage is TRBJ1-2; perhaps TRBD1 as D (6 bases). The CDR3 spans 16 residues. The germline V gene encodes CDR1 SGHVS and CDR2 FQNEAQ. Between the trimmed V and J ends, which lost 5 bases and 4 bases, there was a span of 20 bases. The CDR3 DNA is TGTGCCAGCAGCCAGCCCGGACAGCAAGGTCTCTATGGCTACACCTTC. Amino acid sequence: CASSQPGQQGLYGYTF.

In its sample, this clonotype was seen many times. The chain joins TRBV2 to TRBJ2-1; D not resolved. V lost 2 bases to trimming and J lost 9 bases, with 11 bases between them. CDR1 is SNHLY, CDR2 FYNNEI, per germline. The CDR3 is 13 residues long. CDR3 sequence reads: CASSELALREQFF. CDR3 bases: TGTGCCAGCAGTGAATTGGCCTTGCGTGAGCAGTTCTTC.

This clonotype was seen repeatedly, ten times or more. This chain links TRBV6-1 with TRBJ1-5; D perhaps matches TRBD1 (5 bases). CDR1 and CDR2 from the germline V gene are MNHNS and SASEGT. V was clipped by 6 bases and J by 0 bases, with 15 bases between them. The CDR3 sequence is 16 residues long. This CDR3 is CASSPRAGLSNQPQHF. The CDR3 DNA is TGTGCCAGCAGCCCAAGGGCAGGGCTTAGCAATCAGCCCCAGCATTTT.

This clonotype was seen repeatedly, ten times or more. V gene TRBV11-3 combines with J gene TRBJ2-3, with a possible D match to TRBD2 (6 bases). From germline, CDR1 is SGHNT and CDR2 YENEEA. The length of the CDR3 is 14 residues. V was clipped by 8 bases and J by 1 base, with 13 bases between them. The CDR3 region has the DNA TGTGCCAGCGGGGGTTGGGAGGGCACAGATACGCAGTATTTT. This encodes CASGGWEGTDTQYF.

This clonotype came up a few times. The J gene is TRBJ2-3, the V gene TRBV30; D assignment may be TRBD1 or TRBD2 (7 bases each). CDR1 is GTSNPN, CDR2 SVGIG, per germline (reference sequence). The CDR3 is 17 amino acids. Deletions cut 1 base from V and 5 bases from J, with 22 bases between. This CDR3 is CAWSAFRQGGAGDTQYF. The CDR3 bases are TGTGCCTGGAGTGCTTTCCGACAGGGAGGGGCGGGAGATACGCAGTATTTT.

Regarding this clonotype: This may arise from a read error, as a much more abundant clone is one base away. The missing conserved phenylalanine or tryptophan at the end of this CDR3 makes a read error likely. The chain recombines TRBV7-9 with TRBJ1-5; the D is unclear. The CDR3 extends over 13 amino acids. Germline lookup yields CDR1 SEHNR and CDR2 FQNEAQ (reference sequence). The V and J ends lost 4 bases and 5 bases respectively, with 9 bases between them. The CDR3 DNA reads as TGTGCCAGCAGCTCCCTCCAGGATCAGCCCCAGCATTAT. Translated, it gives CASSSLQDQPQHY.

CDR3 nucleotide sequence: TGTGCCAGTAGTATAGAAGTCTCCCTTCTACGATGGCAGTACTTC. It specifies CASSIEVSLLRWQYF. The chain joins TRBV19 to TRBJ2-7, with D unresolved. The CDR3 loop spans 15 amino acids. Germline lookup yields CDR1 LNHDA and CDR2 SQIVND (reference sequence). The V and J ends lost 0 bases and 9 bases respectively, with 18 bases between them. The whole variable domain, filled in from reference TRBV19 and TRBJ2-7, reads DGGITQSPKYLFRKEGQNVTLSCEQNLNHDAMYWYRQDPGQGLRLIYYSQIVNDFQKGDIAEGYSVSREKKESFPLTVTSAQKNPTAFYLCASSIEVSLLRWQYFGPGTRLTVT.

This clonotype was detected only a few times. The rearrangement links TRBV6-1 to TRBJ2-3, with 11 bases fitting TRBD2. This CDR3 comprises 15 residues. After removal of 5 bases from V and 1 base from J, the junction contained 2 bases not matched to a gene. Per the germline V gene, CDR1 is MNHNS and CDR2 is SASEGT. For the CDR3, the DNA is TGTGCCAGCAGTAAACTAGCGGGGGGCACAGATACGCAGTATTTT. Amino acid sequence: CASSKLAGGTDTQYF.

This clonotype has just a few counts. The CDR3: CASRGSGTGLNNEQFF. The CDR3 DNA reads as TGTGCCAGCAGGGGGTCCGGGACAGGGTTAAACAATGAGCAGTTCTTC. This chain connects TRBV6-1 to TRBJ2-1; TRBD1 aligns across 9 bases. Germline loops: CDR1 MNHNS, CDR2 SASEGT. The trim removed 6 bases at V and 5 bases at J, leaving 11 bases unmatched. There are 16 residues in the CDR3.

The chain's CDR3 is CATSSGRYNEQFF. The CDR3, as DNA: TGTGCCACCTCCAGCGGGAGATACAATGAGCAGTTCTTC. The J gene is TRBJ2-1, the V gene TRBV28; the match to TRBD2 covers 8 bases. The CDR3 consists of 13 residues. V lost 10 bases to trimming and J lost 4 bases; unmatched junction nucleotides: 6. Germline values: CDR1 MDHEN, CDR2 SYDVKM.

This clonotype appeared many times. V is TRBV5-1 and J is TRBJ2-3; 7 bases fit TRBD2. CDR3 length: 16 amino acids. Looked up from germline, CDR1 is SGHRS and CDR2 is YFSETQ. The junction had 5 bases not matched to a gene; V was cut back by 0 bases and J by 1 base. The DNA of the CDR3 is TGCGCCAGCAGCTTGGACGCGGGAGTCGGCACAGATACGCAGTATTTT. Amino acid sequence: CASSLDAGVGTDTQYF.

This clonotype was seen more than once but under ten times. This sequence joins TRBV4-3 and TRBJ2-2; tentative D call: TRBD1 (6 bases). CDR3 length: 14 residues. Per the germline V gene, CDR1 is LGHNA and CDR2 is YSLEER. V lost 0 bases, J lost 6 bases, and 8 bases lay in between. This CDR3 reads CASSQEAGAGELFF. DNA for the CDR3: TGCGCCAGCAGCCAAGAGGCAGGGGCCGGGGAGCTGTTTTTT.

This clonotype was seen only once. V usage is TRBV25-1 and J usage is TRBJ2-7; possible D gene TRBD1, 5 bases. CDR1 is MGHDK, CDR2 SYGVNS, per germline. V lost 4 bases and J lost 3, with 13 bases in between. The CDR3 contains 14 residues. Written as DNA, the CDR3 is TGTGCCAGCAGTGCATGGACAAGGGACTACGAGCAGTACTTC. Protein: CASSAWTRDYEQYF.

This clonotype has a handful of counts. The chain uses TRBV30 and TRBJ2-1; the D gene is possibly TRBD2 (6 bases). Trimming shortened V by 4 bases and J by 3 bases, and 16 bases separated the two germline ends. This CDR3 is 15 amino acids long. Germline CDR1 is GTSNPN and CDR2 is SVGIG (reference sequence). Here the CDR3 reads CAWIWRERYYNEQFF. CDR3 coding DNA: TGTGCCTGGATTTGGAGGGAGAGATACTACAATGAGCAGTTCTTC.

V is TRBV20-1 and J is TRBJ2-7; 9 bases map to TRBD2. The germline V gene encodes CDR1 DFQATT and CDR2 SNEGSKA (reference sequence). The CDR3 sequence is 16 residues long. Unmatched junction bases numbered 8, after V lost 2 bases and J lost 0 bases. The CDR3 nucleotides read TGCAGTGCTAGACGGAGACTAGCGGAGAGCTCCTACGAGCAGTACTTC. It specifies CSARRRLAESSYEQYF.

The genes are TRBV3-1 and TRBJ1-1; tentatively, D is TRBD1 (5 bases). Germline CDR1 LGHDT, CDR2 YNNKEL (reference sequence). The CDR3 covers 16 residues. V shed 3 bases and J shed 4 bases, with 18 bases lying between them. The CDR3 sequence is CASSHSQTLRGTEAFF. In DNA form, the CDR3 reads TGTGCCAGCAGCCACTCACAGACCCTTAGGGGCACTGAAGCTTTCTTT.

This clonotype was seen repeatedly, ten times or more. The chain is built from TRBV12-3 or TRBV12-4 and TRBJ1-3; 10 nucleotides match TRBD1. CDR3 length equals 15 residues. V was clipped by 5 bases and J by 6 bases; unmatched bases: 7. CDR3 sequence (DNA): TGTGCCAGCAGTACGGACAGGGGGAATCCAAACACCATATATTTT. This sequence encodes CASSTDRGNPNTIYF.